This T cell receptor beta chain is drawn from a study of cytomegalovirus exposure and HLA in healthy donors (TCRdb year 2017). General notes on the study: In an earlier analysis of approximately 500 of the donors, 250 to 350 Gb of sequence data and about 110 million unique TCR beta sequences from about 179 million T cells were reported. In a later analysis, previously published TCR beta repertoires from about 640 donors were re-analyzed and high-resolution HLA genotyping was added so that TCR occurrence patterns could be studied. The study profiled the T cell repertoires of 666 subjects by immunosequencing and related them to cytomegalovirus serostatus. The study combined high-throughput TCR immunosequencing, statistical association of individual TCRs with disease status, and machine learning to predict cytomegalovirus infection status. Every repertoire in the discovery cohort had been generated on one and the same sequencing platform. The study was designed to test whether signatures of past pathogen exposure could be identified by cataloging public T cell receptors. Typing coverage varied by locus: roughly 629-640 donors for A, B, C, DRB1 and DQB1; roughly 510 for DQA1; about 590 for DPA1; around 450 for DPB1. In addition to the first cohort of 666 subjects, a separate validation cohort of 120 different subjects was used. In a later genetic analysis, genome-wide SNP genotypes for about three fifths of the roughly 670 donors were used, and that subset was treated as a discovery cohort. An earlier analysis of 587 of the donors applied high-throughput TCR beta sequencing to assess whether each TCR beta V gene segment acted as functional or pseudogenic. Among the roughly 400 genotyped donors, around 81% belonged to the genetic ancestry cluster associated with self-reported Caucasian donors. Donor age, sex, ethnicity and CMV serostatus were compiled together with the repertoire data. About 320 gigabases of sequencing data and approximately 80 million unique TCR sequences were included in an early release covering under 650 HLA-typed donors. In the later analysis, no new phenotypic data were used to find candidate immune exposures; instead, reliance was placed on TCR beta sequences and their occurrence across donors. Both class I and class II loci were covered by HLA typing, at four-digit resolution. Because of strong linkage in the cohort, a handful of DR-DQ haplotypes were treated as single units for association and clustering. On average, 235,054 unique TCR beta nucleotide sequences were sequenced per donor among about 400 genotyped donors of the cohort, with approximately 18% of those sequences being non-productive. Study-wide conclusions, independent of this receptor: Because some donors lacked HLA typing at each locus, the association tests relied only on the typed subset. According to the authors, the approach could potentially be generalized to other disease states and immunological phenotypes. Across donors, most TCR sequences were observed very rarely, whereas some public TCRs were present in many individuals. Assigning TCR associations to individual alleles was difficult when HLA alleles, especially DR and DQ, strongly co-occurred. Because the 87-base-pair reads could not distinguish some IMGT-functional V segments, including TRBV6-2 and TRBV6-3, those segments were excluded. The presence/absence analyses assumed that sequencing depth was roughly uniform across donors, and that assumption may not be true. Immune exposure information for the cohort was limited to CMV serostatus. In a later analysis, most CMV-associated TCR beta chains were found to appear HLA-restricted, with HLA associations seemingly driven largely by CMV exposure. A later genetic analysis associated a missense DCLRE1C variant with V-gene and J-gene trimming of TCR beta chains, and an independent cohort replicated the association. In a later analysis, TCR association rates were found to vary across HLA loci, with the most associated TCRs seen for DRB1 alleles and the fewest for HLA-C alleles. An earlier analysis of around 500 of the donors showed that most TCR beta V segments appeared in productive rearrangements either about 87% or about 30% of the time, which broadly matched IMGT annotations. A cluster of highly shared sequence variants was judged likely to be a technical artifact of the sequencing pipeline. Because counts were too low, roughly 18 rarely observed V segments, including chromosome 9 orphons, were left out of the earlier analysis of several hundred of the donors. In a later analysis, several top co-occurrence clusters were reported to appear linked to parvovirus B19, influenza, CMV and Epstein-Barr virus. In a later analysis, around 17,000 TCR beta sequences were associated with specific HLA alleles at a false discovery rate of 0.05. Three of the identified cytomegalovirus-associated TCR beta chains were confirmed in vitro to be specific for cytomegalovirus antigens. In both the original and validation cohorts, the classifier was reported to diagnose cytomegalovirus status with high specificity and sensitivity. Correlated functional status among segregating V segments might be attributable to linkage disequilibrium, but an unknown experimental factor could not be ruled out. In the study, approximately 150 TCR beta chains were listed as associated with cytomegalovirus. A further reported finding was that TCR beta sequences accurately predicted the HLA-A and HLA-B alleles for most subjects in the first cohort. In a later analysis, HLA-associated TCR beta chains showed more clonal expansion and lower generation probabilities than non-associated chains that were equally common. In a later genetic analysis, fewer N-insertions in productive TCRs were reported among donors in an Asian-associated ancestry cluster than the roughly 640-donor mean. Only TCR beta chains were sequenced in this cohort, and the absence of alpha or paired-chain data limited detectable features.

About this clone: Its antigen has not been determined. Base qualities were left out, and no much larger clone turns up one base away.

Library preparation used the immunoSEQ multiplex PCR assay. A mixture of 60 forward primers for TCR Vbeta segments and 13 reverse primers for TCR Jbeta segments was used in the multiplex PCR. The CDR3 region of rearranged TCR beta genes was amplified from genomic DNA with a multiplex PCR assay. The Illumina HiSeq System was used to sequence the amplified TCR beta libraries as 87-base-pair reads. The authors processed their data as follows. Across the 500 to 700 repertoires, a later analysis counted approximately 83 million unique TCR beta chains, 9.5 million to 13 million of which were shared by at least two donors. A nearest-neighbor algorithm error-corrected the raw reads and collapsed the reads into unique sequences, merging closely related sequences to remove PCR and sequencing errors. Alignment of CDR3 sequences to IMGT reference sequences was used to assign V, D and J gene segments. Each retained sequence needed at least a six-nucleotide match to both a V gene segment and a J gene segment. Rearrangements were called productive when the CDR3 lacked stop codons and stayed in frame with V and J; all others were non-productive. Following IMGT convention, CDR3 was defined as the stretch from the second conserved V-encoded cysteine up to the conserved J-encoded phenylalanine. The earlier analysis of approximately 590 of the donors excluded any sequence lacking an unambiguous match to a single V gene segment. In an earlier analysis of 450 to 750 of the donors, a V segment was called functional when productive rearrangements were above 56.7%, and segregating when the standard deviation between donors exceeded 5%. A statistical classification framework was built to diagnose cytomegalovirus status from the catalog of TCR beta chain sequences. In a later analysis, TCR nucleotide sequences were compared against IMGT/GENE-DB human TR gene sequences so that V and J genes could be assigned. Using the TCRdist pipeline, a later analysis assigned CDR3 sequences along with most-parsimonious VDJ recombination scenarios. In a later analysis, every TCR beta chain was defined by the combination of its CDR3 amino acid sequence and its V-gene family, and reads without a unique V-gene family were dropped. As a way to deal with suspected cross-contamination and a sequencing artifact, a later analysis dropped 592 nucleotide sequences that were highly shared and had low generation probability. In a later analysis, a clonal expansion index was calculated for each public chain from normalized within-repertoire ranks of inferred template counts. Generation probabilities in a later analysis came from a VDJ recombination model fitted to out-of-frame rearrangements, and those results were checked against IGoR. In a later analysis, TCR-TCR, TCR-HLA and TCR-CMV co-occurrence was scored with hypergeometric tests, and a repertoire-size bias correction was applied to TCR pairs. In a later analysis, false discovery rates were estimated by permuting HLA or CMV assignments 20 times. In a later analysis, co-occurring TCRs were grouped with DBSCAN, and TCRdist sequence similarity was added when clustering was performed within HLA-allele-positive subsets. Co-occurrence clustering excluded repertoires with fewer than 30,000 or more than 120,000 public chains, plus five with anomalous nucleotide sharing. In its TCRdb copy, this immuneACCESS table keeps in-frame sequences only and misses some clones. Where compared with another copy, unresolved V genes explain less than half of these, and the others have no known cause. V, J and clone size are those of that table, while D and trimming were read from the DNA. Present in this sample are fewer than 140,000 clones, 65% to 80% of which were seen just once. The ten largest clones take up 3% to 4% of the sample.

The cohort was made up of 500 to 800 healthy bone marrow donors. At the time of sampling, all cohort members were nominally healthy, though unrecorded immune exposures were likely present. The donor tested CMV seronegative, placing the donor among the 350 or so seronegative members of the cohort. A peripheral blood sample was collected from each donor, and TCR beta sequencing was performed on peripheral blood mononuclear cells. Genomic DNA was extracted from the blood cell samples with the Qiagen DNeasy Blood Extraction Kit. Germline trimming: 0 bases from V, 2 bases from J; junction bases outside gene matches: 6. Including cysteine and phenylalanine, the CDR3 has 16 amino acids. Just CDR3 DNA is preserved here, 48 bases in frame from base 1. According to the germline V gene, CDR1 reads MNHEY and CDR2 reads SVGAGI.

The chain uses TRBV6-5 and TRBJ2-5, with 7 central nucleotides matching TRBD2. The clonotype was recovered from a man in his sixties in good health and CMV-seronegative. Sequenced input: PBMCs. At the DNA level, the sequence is TGTGCCAGCAGTTACTCGGCTAGCGGAGGACAAGAGACCCAGTACTTC. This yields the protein CASSYSASGGQETQYF.